The entry below describes one TCR beta chain. Its antigen is still unknown. Trimming pared 0 bases from V and 4 bases from J, leaving 11 bases between. The CDR3 sequence is 15 residues long. Germline V gene sequence: CDR1 LGHNA, CDR2 YNFKEQ. This sample is drawn from a study of OX40 agonist ivuxolimab in advanced cancers. Looking at the study overall: Hepatocellular carcinoma, melanoma, renal cell or head and neck cancer affected the dose-escalation patients. Therapy given before enrollment (anti-PD-1, anti-PD-L1 or anti-CTLA-4) was allowed, and around 41% had some.

Assay used: immunoSEQ multiplex PCR; TCRdb lists only in-frame clones, some missing. Seen here are approximately 20,000 clones, approximately 79% observed once, and the top ten hold 13% to 15%. Points from the study as a whole: On average, a greater number of expanded clones characterised CD8+ T cells relative to CD4+. Researchers did not establish what antigens the expanded peripheral T cells target.

This chain joins TRBV4-2 and TRBJ2-3; D is tentatively TRBD1 or TRBD2 (5 bases each). The sequenced sample was CD4+ or CD8+ T cells sorted from blood, obtained in a trial of the OX40 agonist ivuxolimab. The TCR comes from an adult with an advanced solid tumor such as melanoma, head and neck, liver or kidney cancer. For the CDR3, the DNA is TGTGCCAGCAGCCAAGAGGGGCAGGGACCAGATACGCAGTATTTT. It yields the protein CASSQEGQGPDTQYF.